This T cell receptor beta chain derives from a study of T-cell memory formation after mild COVID-19. Study background: Largely, the TCR clusters proved donor specific.

TCRdb redid the calling of the 5' RACE reads with MiXCR, one entry per CDR3 protein. The sample lists hundreds of thousands of distinct CDR3 sequences, 15% to 20% occurring once. This clonotype was observed a few times. This clonotype was sampled from an adult woman who had mild COVID-19 (a few samples of this study predate the infection). Cell type and time point are not known. The material sequenced was PBMCs or a T cell subset sorted from them (not recorded which).

The CDR3 protein is CASSQTGSPNYGYTF. CDR3 sequence (DNA): TGTGCCAGCAGTCAAACAGGTTCCCCTAACTATGGCTACACCTTC. The rearrangement joins TRBV12-3 or TRBV12-4 to TRBJ1-2; perhaps TRBD1 as D (5 bases). The CDR3 spans 15 residues. Trimming took off 5 bases at V and 0 bases at J, with 13 bases between the two ends.